This is a list of T cell receptor beta chains from one sample in a study of T cell repertoires in cytomegalovirus infection. TCRdb recomputed calls from the reads with MiXCR, one row per CDR3 protein. The sample shows approximately 270,000 distinct CDR3 sequences, less than 25% of them seen only once. Antigens for these TCRs are unknown. The sample in question was cultured PBMCs, obtained from culture after CMV antigen stimulation. These receptors were collected from a human donor in good health (CMV status not recorded). Some clones in this sample may be carry-over from other donors' samples. CDR3s include the opening cysteine and the closing phenylalanine or tryptophan. A D gene is named only where the DNA matches it firmly. For some rows the clone size is stated as once, few or many, or as a class when expanded; others skip it.

J	D	V	size	DNA	CDR3
TRBJ2-1	NA	TRBV5-5	few	TGTGCCAGCAGCTTGGGGCTAGCCGGGGGGTTCTTC	CASSLGLAGGFF
TRBJ2-1	TRBD2	TRBV11-3	many	TGTGCCAGCAGCTTAAGGGGGACTAGCAGGGATGAGCAGTTCTTC	CASSLRGTSRDEQFF
TRBJ2-1	NA	TRBV27	few	TGTGCCAGCGAGGGACCCCGGTCTAATGAGCAGTTCTTC	CASEGPRSNEQFF
TRBJ2-1	NA	TRBV24-1	few	TGTGCCACCAGTGAGAAGGGGGGGGCTTACAATGAGCAGTTCTTC	CATSEKGGAYNEQFF
TRBJ2-2	NA	TRBV7-2	few	TGTGCCAGCAGCTTAGAGTATTGGAGCACCGGGGAGCTGTTTTTT	CASSLEYWSTGELFF
TRBJ1-6	NA	TRBV7-3	NA	TGTGCCAGCAGCCGGAGGGGCTCCTATAATTCACCCCTCCACTTT	CASSRRGSYNSPLHF
TRBJ2-1	NA	TRBV7-8	many	TGTGCCAGCAGCAGAAAGACAGGTTCCGCTTACAATGAGCAGTTCTTC	CASSRKTGSAYNEQFF
TRBJ1-4	NA	TRBV7-6	many	TGTGCCAGCAGATCGGACAGATACAGGGAAAAACTGTTTTTT	CASRSDRYREKLFF
TRBJ1-6	NA	TRBV28	few	TGTGCCAGCAGTTGGAAGGATAATTCACCCCTCCACTTT	CASSWKDNSPLHF
TRBJ2-5	NA	TRBV7-8	many	TGTGCCAGCAGCTTATCGGAGGCAGAGACCCAGTACTTC	CASSLSEAETQYF
TRBJ1-6	NA	TRBV6-8	few	TGTGCCAGCAGTTATGGGCAGTATAATTCACCCCTCCACTTT	CASSYGQYNSPLHF
TRBJ2-3	TRBD2	TRBV7-9	many	TGTGCCAGCAGCTTAGGAGGACTAGCGGGAGTAGATACGCAGTATTTT	CASSLGGLAGVDTQYF
TRBJ1-3	NA	TRBV7-9	NA	TGTGCCAGCAGCTTATCCGTCACAGACACCATATATTTT	CASSLSVTDTIYF
TRBJ2-1	NA	TRBV25-1	NA	TGTGCCAGCAGTGAATTTCGTTCTCCCTACAATGAGCAGTTCTTC	CASSEFRSPYNEQFF
TRBJ2-1	NA	TRBV14	few	TGTGCCAGCAGCCCGGGAGTTGGACAGTTCTTC	CASSPGVGQFF
TRBJ1-1	TRBD1	TRBV9	NA	TGTGCCAGCAGCGTCATGACAGGGGTGGACACTGAAGCTTTCTTT	CASSVMTGVDTEAFF
TRBJ2-7	TRBD2	TRBV7-2	many	TGTGCCAGCAGCTTTCAGGGACTACCCTACGAGCAGTACTTC	CASSFQGLPYEQYF
TRBJ1-1	NA	TRBV27	NA	TGTGCCAGCAGCCTGGGGTGGTCGGGAGAAGCTTTCTTT	CASSLGWSGEAFF
TRBJ1-1	NA	TRBV12-3/TRBV12-4	NA	TGTGCCAGCACCACGGGGCTACCCCACACTGAAGCTTTCTTT	CASTTGLPHTEAFF
TRBJ2-1	NA	TRBV6-5	few	TGTGCCAGCAGACCTCGAAGACAGGATAAATTCTTGGACAATGAGCAGTTCTTC	CASRPRRQDKFLDNEQFF
TRBJ1-1	TRBD1	TRBV6-2/TRBV6-3	NA	TGTGCCACTAAGGACAGGGGATGGACTGAAGCTTTCTTT	CATKDRGWTEAFF
TRBJ2-3	TRBD1	TRBV7-2	few	TGTGCCAGCAGTAGAGACAGGGACCCAGGCACAGATACGCAGTATTTT	CASSRDRDPGTDTQYF
TRBJ2-5	TRBD2	TRBV11-2	many	TGTGCCAGCAGCCTACTAGCGGGAGCGGAGACCCAGTACTTC	CASSLLAGAETQYF
TRBJ2-3	NA	TRBV12-3/TRBV12-4	NA	TGTGCCAGCAGTGCCTTGGGGGGAGTTTGGACAGATACGCAGTATTTT	CASSALGGVWTDTQYF
TRBJ1-5	NA	TRBV28	NA	TGTGCCAGCAGTTTAGGGGCAGGTCCCAGCAATCAGCCCCAGCATTTT	CASSLGAGPSNQPQHF
TRBJ2-2	TRBD2	TRBV7-2	many	TGTGCCAGCCTCGGGAGGGGCACCGGGGAGCTGTTTTTT	CASLGRGTGELFF
TRBJ1-5	NA	TRBV6-2/TRBV6-3	NA	TGTGCCAGCAGCAAGGGGTGGGGAGCCCCCCAGCATTTT	CASSKGWGAPQHF
TRBJ2-2	NA	TRBV11-2	NA	TGTGCCAGCAGCCCAGGGAAGGTTAACACCGGGGAGCTGTTTTTT	CASSPGKVNTGELFF
TRBJ1-3	NA	TRBV7-8	many	TGTGCCAGCAGCTTAGAGCCCACGGTAATCTCTGGAAACACCATATATTTT	CASSLEPTVISGNTIYF